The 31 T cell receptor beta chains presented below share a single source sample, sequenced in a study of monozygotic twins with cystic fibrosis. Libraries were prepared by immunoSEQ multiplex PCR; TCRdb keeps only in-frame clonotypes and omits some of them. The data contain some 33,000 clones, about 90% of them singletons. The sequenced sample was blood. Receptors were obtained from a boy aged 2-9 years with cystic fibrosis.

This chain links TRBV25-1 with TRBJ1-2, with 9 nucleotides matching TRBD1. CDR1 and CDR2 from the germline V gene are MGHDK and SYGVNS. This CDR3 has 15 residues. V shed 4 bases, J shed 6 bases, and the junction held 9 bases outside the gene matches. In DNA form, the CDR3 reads TGTGCCAGCAGTGGGACCCTCAGGACAGGGGATGGCTACACCTTC. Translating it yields CASSGTLRTGDGYTF.

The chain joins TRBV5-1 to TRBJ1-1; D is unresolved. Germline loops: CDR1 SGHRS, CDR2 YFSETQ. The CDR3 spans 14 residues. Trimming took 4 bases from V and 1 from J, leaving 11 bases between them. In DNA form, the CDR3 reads TGCGCCAGCAGCCCAGACGCAAAGAACACTGAAGCTTTCTTT. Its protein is CASSPDAKNTEAFF.

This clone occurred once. The CDR3 spells CASSFGGLSTEAFF. Written as DNA, the CDR3 is TGCGCCAGCAGCTTCGGGGGGCTGAGTACTGAAGCTTTCTTT. The gene calls are TRBV5-1 and TRBJ1-1, with D possibly matching TRBD1 (6 bases). With 2 bases removed from V and 5 bases from J, the gap between germline ends came to 13 bases. Looked up from germline, CDR1 is SGHRS and CDR2 is YFSETQ. CDR3 size: 14 residues.

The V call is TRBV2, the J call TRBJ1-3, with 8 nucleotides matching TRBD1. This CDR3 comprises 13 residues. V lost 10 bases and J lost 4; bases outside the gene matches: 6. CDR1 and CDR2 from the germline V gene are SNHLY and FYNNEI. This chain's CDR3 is CAILTGEGNTIYF. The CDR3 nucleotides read TGTGCCATCTTGACAGGGGAAGGAAACACCATATATTTT. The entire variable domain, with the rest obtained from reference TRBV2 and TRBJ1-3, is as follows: EPEVTQTPSHQVTQMGQEVILRCVPISNHLYFYWYRQILGQKVEFLVSFYNNEISEKSEIFDDQFSVERPDGSNFTLKIRSTKLEDSAMYFCAILTGEGNTIYFGEGSWLTVV.

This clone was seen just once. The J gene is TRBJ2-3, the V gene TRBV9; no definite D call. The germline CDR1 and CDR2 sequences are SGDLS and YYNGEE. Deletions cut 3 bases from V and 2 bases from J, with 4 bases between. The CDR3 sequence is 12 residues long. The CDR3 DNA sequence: TGTGCCAGCAGCGGACTCACAGATACGCAGTATTTT. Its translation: CASSGLTDTQYF.

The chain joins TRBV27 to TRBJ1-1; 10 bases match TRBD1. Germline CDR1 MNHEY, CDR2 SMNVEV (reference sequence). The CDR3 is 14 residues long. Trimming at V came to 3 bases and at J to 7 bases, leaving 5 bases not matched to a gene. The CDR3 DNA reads TGTGCCAGCAGTTTGGGACAGGGGATAAGTGAAGCTTTCTTT. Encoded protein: CASSLGQGISEAFF.

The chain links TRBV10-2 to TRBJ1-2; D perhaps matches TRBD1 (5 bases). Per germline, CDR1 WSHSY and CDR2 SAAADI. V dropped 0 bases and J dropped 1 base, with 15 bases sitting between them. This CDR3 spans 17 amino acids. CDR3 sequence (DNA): TGCGCCAGCAGTGAGTCGGACATACCGAGAATTAACTATGGCTACACCTTC. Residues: CASSESDIPRINYGYTF.

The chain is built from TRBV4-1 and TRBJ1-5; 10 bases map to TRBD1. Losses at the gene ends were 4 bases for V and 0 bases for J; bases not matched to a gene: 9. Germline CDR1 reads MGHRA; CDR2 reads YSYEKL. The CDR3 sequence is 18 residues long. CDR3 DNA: TGCGCCAGCAGCCCGCTCCTCGGGACAGGGGATAGCAATCAGCCCCAGCATTTT. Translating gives CASSPLLGTGDSNQPQHF.

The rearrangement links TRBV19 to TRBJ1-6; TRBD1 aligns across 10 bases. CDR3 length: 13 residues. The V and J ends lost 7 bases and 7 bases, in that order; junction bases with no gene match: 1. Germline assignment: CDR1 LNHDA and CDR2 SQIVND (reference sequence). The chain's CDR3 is CASKGQGNSPLHF. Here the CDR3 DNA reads TGTGCCAGTAAGGGACAGGGGAATTCACCCCTCCACTTT.

The DNA of the CDR3 is TGTGCCATCAGGGGGGACCTAGAGGGTGGCTACACCTTC. It codes for CAIRGDLEGGYTF. The gene calls are TRBV10-3 and TRBJ1-2; TRBD1 might be the D (5 bases). Germline CDR1 ENHRY, CDR2 SYGVKD. The V end was cut by 6 bases, the J end by 7 bases, with 15 bases between. The length of the CDR3 is 13 residues.

The CDR3 here is CASSQLPGDSPLHF. DNA of the CDR3: TGTGCCAGCAGCCAACTGCCAGGGGATTCACCCCTCCACTTT. The V gene is TRBV4-2, the J gene TRBJ1-6, with D perhaps matching TRBD1 (6 bases). Germline CDR1 LGHNA, CDR2 YNFKEQ. Trimming took off 2 bases at V and 8 bases at J, with 10 bases between the two ends. CDR3 length: 14 amino acids.

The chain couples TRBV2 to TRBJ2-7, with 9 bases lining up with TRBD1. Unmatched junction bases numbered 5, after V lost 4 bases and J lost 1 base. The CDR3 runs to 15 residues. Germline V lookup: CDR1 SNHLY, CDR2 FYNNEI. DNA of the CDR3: TGTGCCAGCAGTGGTGAGACAGGGGGGTCCTACGAGCAGTACTTC. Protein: CASSGETGGSYEQYF.

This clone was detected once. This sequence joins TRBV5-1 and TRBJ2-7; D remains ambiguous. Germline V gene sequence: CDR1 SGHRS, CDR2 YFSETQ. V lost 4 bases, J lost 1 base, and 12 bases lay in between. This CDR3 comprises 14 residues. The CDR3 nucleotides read TGCGCCAGCAGCCCCTGGACGGAATCCTACGAGCAGTACTTC. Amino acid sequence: CASSPWTESYEQYF.

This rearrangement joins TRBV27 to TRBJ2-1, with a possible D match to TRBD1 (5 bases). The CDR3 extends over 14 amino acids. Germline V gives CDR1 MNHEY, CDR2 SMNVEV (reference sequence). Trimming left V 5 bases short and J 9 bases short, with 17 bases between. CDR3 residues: CASSPQGSQVEQFF. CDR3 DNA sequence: TGTGCCAGCAGTCCGCAGGGTTCACAGGTTGAGCAGTTCTTC.

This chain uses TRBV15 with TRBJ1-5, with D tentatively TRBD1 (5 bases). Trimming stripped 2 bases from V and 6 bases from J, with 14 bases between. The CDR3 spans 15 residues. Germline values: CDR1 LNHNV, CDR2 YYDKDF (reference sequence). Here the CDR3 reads CATSRPQGQGQPQHF. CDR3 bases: TGTGCCACCAGCAGACCCCAAGGGCAGGGTCAGCCCCAGCATTTT.

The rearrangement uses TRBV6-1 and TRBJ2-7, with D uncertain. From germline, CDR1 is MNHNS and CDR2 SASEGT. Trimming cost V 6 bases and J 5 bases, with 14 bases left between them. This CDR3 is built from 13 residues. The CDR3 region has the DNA TGTGCCAGCAGGGAAATCGGTCACCACGAGCAGTACTTC. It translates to CASREIGHHEQYF.

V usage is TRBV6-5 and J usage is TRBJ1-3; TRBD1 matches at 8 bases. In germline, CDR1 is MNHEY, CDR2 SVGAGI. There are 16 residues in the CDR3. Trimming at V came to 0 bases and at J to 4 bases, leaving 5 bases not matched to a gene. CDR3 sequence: CASSYSGQAGGNTIYF. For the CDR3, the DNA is TGTGCCAGCAGTTACTCGGGACAGGCCGGCGGAAACACCATATATTTT.

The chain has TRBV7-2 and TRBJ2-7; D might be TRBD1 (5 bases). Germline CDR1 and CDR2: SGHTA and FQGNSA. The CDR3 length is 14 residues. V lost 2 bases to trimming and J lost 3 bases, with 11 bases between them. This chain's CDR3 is CASSLQGISYEQYF. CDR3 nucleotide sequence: TGTGCCAGCAGCTTACAGGGTATTAGCTACGAGCAGTACTTC.

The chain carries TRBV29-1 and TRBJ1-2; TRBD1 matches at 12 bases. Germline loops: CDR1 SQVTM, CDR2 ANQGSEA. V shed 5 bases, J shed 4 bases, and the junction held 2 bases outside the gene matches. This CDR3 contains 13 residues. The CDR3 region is CSVSGQGAYGYTF. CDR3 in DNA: TGCAGCGTTTCGGGACAGGGGGCCTATGGCTACACCTTC.

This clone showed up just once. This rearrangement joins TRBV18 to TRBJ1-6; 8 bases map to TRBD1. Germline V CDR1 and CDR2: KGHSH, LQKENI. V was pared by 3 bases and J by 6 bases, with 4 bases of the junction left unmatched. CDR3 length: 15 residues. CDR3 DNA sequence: TGTGCCAGCTCACCCAGACAGGGGTCTAATTCACCCCTCCACTTT. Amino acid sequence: CASSPRQGSNSPLHF.

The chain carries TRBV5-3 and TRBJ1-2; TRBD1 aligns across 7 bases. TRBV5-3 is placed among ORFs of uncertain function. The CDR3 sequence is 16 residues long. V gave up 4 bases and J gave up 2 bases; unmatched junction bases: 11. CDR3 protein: CARSQSRGGRNYGYTF. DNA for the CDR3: TGTGCCAGAAGCCAATCCAGGGGGGGACGGAACTATGGCTACACCTTC.

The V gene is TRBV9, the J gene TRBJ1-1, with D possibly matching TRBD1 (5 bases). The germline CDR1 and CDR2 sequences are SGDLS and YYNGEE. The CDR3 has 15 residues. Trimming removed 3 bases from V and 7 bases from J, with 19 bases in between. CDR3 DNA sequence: TGTGCCAGCAGCGCGCACTCCGGGACCGCCCTTGAAGCTTTCTTT. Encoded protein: CASSAHSGTALEAFF.

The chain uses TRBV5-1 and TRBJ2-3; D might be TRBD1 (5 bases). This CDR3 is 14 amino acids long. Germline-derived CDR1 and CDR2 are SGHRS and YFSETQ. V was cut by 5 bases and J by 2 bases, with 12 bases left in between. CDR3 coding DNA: TGCGCCAGCAGTCCGGACATATCCACAGATACGCAGTATTTT. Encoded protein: CASSPDISTDTQYF.

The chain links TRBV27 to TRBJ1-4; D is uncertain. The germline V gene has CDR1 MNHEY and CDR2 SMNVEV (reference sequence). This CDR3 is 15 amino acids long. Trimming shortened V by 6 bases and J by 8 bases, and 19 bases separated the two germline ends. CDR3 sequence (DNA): TGTGCCAGCAGAGCCGGAGGAGGGCTAGAGGAAAAACTGTTTTTT. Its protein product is CASRAGGGLEEKLFF.

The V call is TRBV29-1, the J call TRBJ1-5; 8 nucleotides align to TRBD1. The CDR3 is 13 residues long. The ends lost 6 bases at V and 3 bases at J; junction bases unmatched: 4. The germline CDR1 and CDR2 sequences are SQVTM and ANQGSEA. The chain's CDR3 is CSVGQVYNQPQHF. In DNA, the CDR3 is TGCAGCGTGGGACAGGTCTACAATCAGCCCCAGCATTTT.

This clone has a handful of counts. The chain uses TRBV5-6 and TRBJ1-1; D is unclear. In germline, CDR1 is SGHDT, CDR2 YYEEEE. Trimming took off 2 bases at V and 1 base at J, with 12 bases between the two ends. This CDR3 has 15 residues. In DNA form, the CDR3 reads TGTGCCAGCAGCTTCCGCGTAAGACCGAACACTGAAGCTTTCTTT. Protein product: CASSFRVRPNTEAFF.

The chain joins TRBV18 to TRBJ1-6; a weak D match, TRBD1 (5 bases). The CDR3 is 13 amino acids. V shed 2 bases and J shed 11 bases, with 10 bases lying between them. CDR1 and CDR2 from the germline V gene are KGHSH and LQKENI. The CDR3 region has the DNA TGTGCCAGCTCACCATCGGGGGGTGCACCCCTCCACTTT. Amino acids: CASSPSGGAPLHF.

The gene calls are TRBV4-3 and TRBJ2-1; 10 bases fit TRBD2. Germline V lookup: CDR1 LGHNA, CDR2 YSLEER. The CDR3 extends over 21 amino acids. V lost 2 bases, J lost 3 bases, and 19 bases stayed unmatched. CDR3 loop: CASSQRAPLGETSGYYNEQFF. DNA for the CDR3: TGCGCCAGCAGCCAAAGGGCCCCACTTGGGGAGACTAGCGGGTACTACAATGAGCAGTTCTTC.

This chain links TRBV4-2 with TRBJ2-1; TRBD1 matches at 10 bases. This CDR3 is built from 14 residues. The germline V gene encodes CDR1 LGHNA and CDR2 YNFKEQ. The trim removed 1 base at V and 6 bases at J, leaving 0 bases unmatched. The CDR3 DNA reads TGTGCCAGCAGCCAAGGGGACAGGGGCAATGAGCAGTTCTTC. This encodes CASSQGDRGNEQFF.

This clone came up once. CDR3 sequence reads: CASSSSPGSYGYTF. In nucleotides, the CDR3 is TGTGCCAGCAGCTCTTCTCCGGGCTCCTATGGCTACACCTTC. The rearrangement links TRBV7-9 to TRBJ1-2; D is undetermined. This CDR3 has 14 residues. V was cut by 4 bases and J by 4 bases, with 13 bases left in between. Germline V gene sequence: CDR1 SEHNR, CDR2 FQNEAQ (reference sequence).

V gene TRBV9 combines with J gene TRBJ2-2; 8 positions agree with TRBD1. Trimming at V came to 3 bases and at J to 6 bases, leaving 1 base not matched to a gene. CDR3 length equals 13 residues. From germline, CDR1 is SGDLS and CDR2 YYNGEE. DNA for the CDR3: TGTGCCAGCAGCGGACAGGGGTCCGGGGAGCTGTTTTTT. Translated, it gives CASSGQGSGELFF.